The rows below give T cell receptor beta chains drawn from one sample of a study of regulatory T cells in long-lasting Graves disease. Each CDR3 protein gets one entry after TCRdb re-called the multiplex PCR reads with MiXCR. The sample consists of approximately 690,000 distinct CDR3 sequences, around 30% of them appearing once. Sequencing was performed on peripheral blood mononuclear cells (PBMCs), taken when the disease was refractory, from a patient treated with antithyroid drugs. Receptor source: a female donor with Graves disease. CDR3s include the opening cysteine and the closing phenylalanine or tryptophan. D genes are given only for firm matches. Clone size is stated in some rows and not others, as once, few, many or a class when expanded.

clone_size d_call j_call v_call cdr3_length cdr3_aa cdr3_nt
few TRBD2 TRBJ2-3 TRBV25-1 15 CASSRAGGPTDTQYF TGTGCCAGCAGTAGGGCGGGAGGGCCCACAGATACGCAGTATTTT
few TRBD2 TRBJ2-7 TRBV10-3 14 CAISDGTSGYEQYF TGTGCCATCAGTGATGGGACTAGCGGGTACGAGCAGTACTTC
- TRBD1 TRBJ2-7 TRBV7-2 15 CASSSRGQGPHEQYF TGTGCCAGCAGCTCTAGGGGACAGGGCCCTCACGAGCAGTACTTC
few - TRBJ2-7 TRBV19 14 CASSIVGGTGEQYF TGTGCCAGTAGTATAGTCGGGGGAACGGGCGAGCAGTACTTC
few - TRBJ2-7 TRBV3-1 18 CASSQVPTSGHRAPEQYF TGTGCCAGCAGCCAAGTCCCAACCTCGGGACACCGGGCTCCCGAGCAGTACTTC
- - TRBJ1-5 TRBV5-1 15 CASSLEGHSNQPQHF TGCGCCAGCAGCTTGGAGGGGCATAGCAATCAGCCCCAGCATTTT
- TRBD1 TRBJ1-1 TRBV14 14 CASSPSGTGAKAFF TGTGCCAGCAGCCCTTCCGGGACAGGGGCGAAGGCTTTCTTT
- - TRBJ2-7 TRBV18 12 CASSPRENEQYF TGTGCCAGCTCACCAAGGGAAAACGAGCAGTACTTC
- - TRBJ1-6 TRBV2 13 CASSEALYSPLHF TGTGCCAGCAGTGAAGCCTTATATTCACCCCTCCACTTT
- - TRBJ1-3 TRBV12-3/TRBV12-4 17 CASSLPRDTNAGNTIYF TGTGCCAGCAGTTTGCCGAGGGACACAAATGCCGGAAACACCATATATTTT
many TRBD1 TRBJ1-2 TRBV28 14 CASLDREVGYGYTF TGTGCCAGCCTGGACAGGGAGGTTGGCTATGGCTACACCTTC
- - TRBJ1-1 TRBV7-9 14 CASSSLRVGTEAFF TGTGCCAGCAGCTCCCTCAGGGTCGGCACTGAAGCTTTCTTT
- - TRBJ1-1 TRBV6-2/TRBV6-3 13 CASSYSIAAEAFF TGTGCCAGCAGTTACTCGATTGCGGCTGAAGCTTTCTTT
- TRBD1 TRBJ1-6 TRBV7-2 15 CASSVKRGRGSPLHF TGTGCCAGCAGCGTTAAAAGGGGGCGAGGGTCACCCCTCCACTTT
few - TRBJ1-1 TRBV13 13 CASSLDAIPEAFF TGTGCCAGCAGCCTAGACGCTATTCCAGAAGCTTTCTTT
many - TRBJ2-1 TRBV27 14 CASRTRGGMNEQFF TGTGCCAGCAGGACCCGAGGCGGGATGAATGAGCAGTTCTTC
few - TRBJ2-7 TRBV7-9 15 CASSLALGESDEQYF TGTGCCAGCAGCTTAGCGCTCGGGGAAAGCGACGAGCAGTACTTC
- - TRBJ1-2 TRBV6-2/TRBV6-3 13 CASRVDMIYGYTF TGTGCCAGCAGAGTGGACATGATCTATGGCTACACCTTC
few - TRBJ2-7 TRBV28 14 CASGTGAKAYEQYF TGTGCCAGCGGCACCGGGGCCAAGGCCTACGAGCAGTACTTC
many - TRBJ1-2 TRBV28 15 CASSSAGHLDYGYTF TGTGCCAGCAGTTCTGCGGGACACTTGGACTATGGCTACACCTTC
few - TRBJ1-1 TRBV28 13 CASSLRGTVEAFF TGTGCCAGCAGTTTACGGGGAACCGTCGAAGCTTTCTTT
- TRBD1 TRBJ1-2 TRBV30 11 CAWDRGFGYTF TGTGCCTGGGACAGGGGGTTCGGCTACACCTTC
- TRBD2 TRBJ2-2 TRBV27 16 CASKGLAFANTGELFF TGTGCCAGCAAGGGACTAGCGTTCGCGAACACCGGGGAGCTGTTTTTT
- - TRBJ1-3 TRBV7-2 13 CASSRGAGNTIYF TGTGCCAGCAGCCGAGGGGCTGGAAACACCATATATTTT
- - TRBJ1-4 TRBV11-2 15 CASSPRQTTNEKLFF TGTGCCAGCAGCCCCCGACAGACAACTAATGAAAAACTGTTTTTT
- TRBD1 TRBJ2-5 TRBV15 14 CATSRDQGAETQYF TGTGCCACCAGCAGAGATCAGGGGGCGGAGACCCAGTACTTC
few - TRBJ1-2 TRBV24-1 15 CATSDAGAAGRGYTF TGTGCCACCAGTGATGCAGGGGCGGCAGGAAGGGGCTACACCTTC
few - TRBJ2-2 TRBV5-1 15 CASSLPLANTGELFF TGCGCCAGCAGCTTGCCCCTCGCGAACACCGGGGAGCTGTTTTTT
- - TRBJ1-4 TRBV11-1 17 CASSFSGRYSTNEKLFF TGTGCCAGCAGCTTTTCGGGACGATACTCAACTAATGAAAAACTGTTTTTT
many TRBD2 TRBJ2-7 TRBV29-1 15 CSVRSSGSPTYEQYF TGCAGCGTTAGGTCGAGCGGGAGTCCCACCTACGAGCAGTACTTC
many TRBD1 TRBJ1-2 TRBV2 14 CASSGDSPRTGYTF TGTGCCAGCAGTGGGGACAGTCCCCGGACTGGCTACACCTTC
- - TRBJ2-3 TRBV2 13 CASSFEQADTQYF TGTGCCAGCAGTTTCGAGCAGGCAGATACGCAGTATTTT
- - TRBJ1-2 TRBV9 14 CASSVAGTDYGYTF TGTGCCAGCAGCGTAGCCGGGACCGACTATGGCTACACCTTC
- - TRBJ1-2 TRBV20-1 13 CSASSVPGYGYTF TGCAGTGCTAGCTCTGTTCCAGGCTATGGCTACACCTTC
- TRBD1 TRBJ2-5 TRBV6-1 14 CASRKDRVVETQYF TGTGCCAGCAGGAAGGACAGGGTTGTAGAGACCCAGTACTTC
- - TRBJ1-5 TRBV27 13 CASRLRAGQPQHF TGTGCCAGCAGACTTAGAGCAGGTCAGCCCCAGCATTTT
many - TRBJ1-1 TRBV7-2 13 CASSLKQGTEAFF TGTGCCAGCAGCCTAAAGCAGGGAACTGAAGCTTTCTTT
many TRBD1 TRBJ1-4 TRBV3-1 14 CASSDRVYEEKLFF TGTGCCAGCAGCGACAGGGTTTACGAAGAAAAACTGTTTTTT
many - TRBJ2-6 TRBV2 15 CASSVRGAGANVLTF TGTGCCAGCAGTGTACGGGGGGCCGGGGCCAACGTCCTGACTTTC
few - TRBJ2-7 TRBV30 13 CAWTSPVGDEQYF TGTGCCTGGACCTCCCCCGTGGGGGACGAGCAGTACTTC
few - TRBJ2-7 TRBV11-2 15 CASSPDGHPTYEQYF TGTGCCAGCAGCCCAGACGGACACCCTACCTACGAGCAGTACTTC
many TRBD2 TRBJ2-5 TRBV12-3/TRBV12-4 15 CASSPPGLYSETQYF TGTGCCAGCAGTCCCCCGGGACTATATTCGGAGACCCAGTACTTC
- - TRBJ1-2 TRBV20-1 12 CSAKIGNYGYTF TGCAGTGCTAAAATTGGGAACTATGGCTACACCTTC
few TRBD1 TRBJ1-2 TRBV3-1 14 CASSQTDREAGYTF TGTGCCAGCAGCCAAACCGACAGGGAGGCCGGCTACACCTTC
- TRBD2 TRBJ2-7 TRBV20-1 14 CSASTSGSGYEQYF TGCAGTGCGAGCACTAGCGGGAGCGGTTACGAGCAGTACTTC
few - TRBJ2-7 TRBV13 17 CASSLDSTADTTYEQYF TGTGCCAGCAGCTTAGACTCGACAGCTGATACTACCTACGAGCAGTACTTC
- - TRBJ1-1 TRBV27 12 CASSLSHPEAFF TGTGCCAGCAGTTTATCCCATCCTGAAGCTTTCTTT
many - TRBJ1-1 TRBV28 13 CASRAVGGTEAFF TGTGCCAGCAGGGCCGTAGGGGGAACTGAAGCTTTCTTT
- - TRBJ1-1 TRBV27 15 CASSKPAGRYTEAFF TGTGCCAGCAGTAAACCGGCAGGGAGGTACACTGAAGCTTTCTTT
- - TRBJ2-3 TRBV15 13 CATRGVSTDTQYF TGTGCCACCAGGGGCGTCAGTACAGATACGCAGTATTTT
- TRBD2 TRBJ2-7 TRBV6-5 15 CASSYSTDPGGGQYF TGTGCCAGCAGTTACTCGACGGACCCGGGGGGGGGGCAGTACTTC
many - TRBJ2-6 TRBV11-2 18 CASSTSQHRDSGANVLTF TGTGCCAGCAGCACCTCCCAGCACCGAGACTCTGGGGCCAACGTCCTGACTTTC
many - TRBJ1-1 TRBV19 12 CASREGNTEAFF TGTGCCAGTAGGGAGGGTAACACTGAAGCTTTCTTT
few - TRBJ2-7 TRBV30 11 CAWSRSYEQYF TGTGCCTGGAGTCGGTCCTACGAGCAGTACTTC
- TRBD2 TRBJ2-5 TRBV5-4 15 CASSLIAGAEETQYF TGTGCCAGCAGCCTCATAGCGGGAGCAGAGGAGACCCAGTACTTC
few - TRBJ2-7 TRBV14 13 CASSQVRAYEQYF TGTGCCAGCAGCCAAGTAAGGGCCTACGAGCAGTACTTC
- - TRBJ2-3 TRBV6-1 15 CASRSGMSSTDTQYF TGTGCCAGCAGAAGTGGCATGTCAAGCACAGATACGCAGTATTTT
few - TRBJ1-1 TRBV11-2 14 CASSLLSGRAQAFF TGTGCCAGCAGCTTATTGAGCGGCAGGGCTCAAGCTTTCTTT
- - TRBJ2-2 TRBV2 13 CASSGSQLMELFF TGTGCCAGCTCCGGCAGTCAATTGATGGAGCTGTTTTTT